Below are 21 T cell receptor beta chains sequenced from a single sample in a study of CD8 T cells in ankylosing spondylitis. MiXCR was run by TCRdb on the 5' RACE reads, yielding one entry per CDR3 protein. This sample has some 800,000 distinct CDR3 sequences; approximately 10% occur once, and the top ten carry approximately 0.51%. General study results and limits: Ankylosing spondylitis blood seemed to carry a telltale TCR beta motif made of several highly homologous variants.

Antigens for these TCRs are unknown. The sequenced sample consisted of blood, either unsorted or a sorted T cell fraction (not recorded which). All receptors derive from a male donor with ankylosing spondylitis.

The chain combines TRBV20-1 with TRBJ1-5; tentative D call: TRBD1 (5 bases). The CDR3 has 16 amino acids. CDR1 is DFQATT and CDR2 is SNEGSKA in the germline V gene (reference sequence). V dropped 6 bases and J dropped 3 bases, with 21 bases sitting between them. The CDR3 loop reads CSANYLGEVNNQPQHF. The DNA of the CDR3 is TGCAGTGCAAATTACTTGGGGGAGGTAAACAATCAGCCCCAGCATTTT.

The rearrangement joins TRBV20-1 to TRBJ2-2; no clear D. CDR1 is DFQATT and CDR2 is SNEGSKA in the germline V gene (reference sequence). V shed 2 bases and J shed 1 base, with 17 bases lying between them. CDR3 length equals 17 residues. In nucleotides, the CDR3 is TGCAGTGCTAGAATCGGTGCTGGTTGGGGGAACACCGGGGAGCTGTTTTTT. Translating gives CSARIGAGWGNTGELFF.

V gene TRBV2 combines with J gene TRBJ2-1; TRBD1 might be the D (5 bases). CDR1 SNHLY and CDR2 FYNNEI come from the germline V gene. The ends were cut back, 3 bases at V and 1 base at J, with 10 bases in the middle. CDR3 length: 15 amino acids. In nucleotides, the CDR3 is TGTGCCAGCAGTGAGACAGCGCCGTCCTACAATGAGCAGTTCTTC. This translates into CASSETAPSYNEQFF.

The chain uses TRBV20-1 and TRBJ2-1; tentatively, D is TRBD2 (6 bases). V gave up 3 bases and J gave up 9 bases, with 15 bases separating them. CDR1 is DFQATT, CDR2 SNEGSKA, per germline (reference sequence). The CDR3 length is 13 residues. CDR3 sequence (DNA): TGCAGTGCTAGTTGGGTAACGGAGGGTGAGCAGTTCTTC. This sequence encodes CSASWVTEGEQFF.

This clonotype was seen more than once but under ten times. The gene calls are TRBV6-5 and TRBJ2-7, with 8 bases that match TRBD2. The CDR3 length is 15 residues. The J segment lost 2 bases and the V segment lost 2 bases, leaving 5 bases of the junction unmatched. Germline values: CDR1 MNHEY, CDR2 SVGAGI. The chain's CDR3 is CASSYLRGGPYEQYF. In DNA, the CDR3 is TGTGCCAGCAGTTACCTCCGGGGGGGTCCCTACGAGCAGTACTTC.

This chain joins TRBV6-1 and TRBJ2-3; D unresolved. This CDR3 is built from 15 residues. Deletions cut 6 bases from V and 5 bases from J, with 18 bases between. Germline CDR1 is MNHNS and CDR2 is SASEGT. Here the CDR3 reads CASSPIDGSVDTQYF. The CDR3 coding sequence is TGTGCCAGCAGCCCCATCGACGGTTCAGTAGATACGCAGTATTTT.

J is TRBJ2-5 and V is TRBV15, with D perhaps TRBD2 (6 bases). Germline assignment: CDR1 LNHNV and CDR2 YYDKDF (reference sequence). V was trimmed by 0 bases and J by 5 bases, leaving 16 bases between them. The CDR3 contains 16 residues. CDR3 amino acids: CATSRDQWQGGETQYF. The CDR3 DNA follows: TGTGCCACCAGCAGAGATCAATGGCAGGGAGGCGAGACCCAGTACTTC. The full variable domain, completed using reference TRBV15 and TRBJ2-5, is DAMVIQNPRYQVTQFGKPVTLSCSQTLNHNVMYWYQQKSSQAPKLLFHYYDKDFNNEADTPDNFQSRRPNTSFCFLDIRSPGLGDTAMYLCATSRDQWQGGETQYFGPGTRLLVL.

V gene TRBV7-3 combines with J gene TRBJ2-1, with 10 nucleotides matching TRBD1. Germline V gene sequence: CDR1 SGHTA, CDR2 FQGTGA. This CDR3 spans 16 amino acids. Trimming removed 5 bases from V and 3 bases from J; junction bases left unmatched: 7. The CDR3 reads CASSKSRDRGYNEQFF. The CDR3 region has the DNA TGTGCCAGCAGCAAATCCCGGGACAGGGGCTACAATGAGCAGTTCTTC.

The chain employs TRBV5-1 and TRBJ2-7; 8 bases are shared with TRBD1. The CDR3 totals 14 residues. Germline V gene data show CDR1 as SGHRS and CDR2 as YFSETQ. V lost 4 bases to trimming and J lost 8 bases; unmatched junction nucleotides: 11. DNA for the CDR3: TGCGCCAGCAGCCTTTTGGACAGGGCCGACAAGCAGTACTTC. Residues: CASSLLDRADKQYF.

The V and J genes are TRBV20-1 and TRBJ2-5; D is possibly TRBD1 (6 bases). The CDR3 sequence is 14 residues long. The V end lost 3 bases, the J end lost 5 bases, and 16 bases lay between the germline ends. Germline CDR1 DFQATT, CDR2 SNEGSKA (reference sequence). The CDR3 DNA reads as TGCAGTGCTAGGGAGCCCGGCAGGGGCGAGACCCAGTACTTC. This gives the protein CSAREPGRGETQYF.

This clonotype appeared a few times. V and J are TRBV20-1 and TRBJ2-7; D remains ambiguous. V gave up 2 bases and J gave up 0 bases, with 8 bases separating them. Germline V lookup: CDR1 DFQATT, CDR2 SNEGSKA (reference sequence). This CDR3 has 13 amino acids. The CDR3 nucleotides read TGCAGTGCTAGATATCAGCCCTCCTACGAGCAGTACTTC. It encodes CSARYQPSYEQYF.

Only a few counts were recorded for this clonotype. The J gene is TRBJ1-1, the V gene TRBV29-1; no reliable D call. This CDR3 spans 15 amino acids. In germline, CDR1 is SQVTM, CDR2 ANQGSEA. Trimming took 0 bases from V and 4 from J, leaving 15 bases between them. The CDR3 region is CSVEDRQIQSTEAFF. The CDR3 DNA is TGCAGCGTTGAAGATCGTCAGATACAAAGCACTGAAGCTTTCTTT.

V and J are TRBV7-2 and TRBJ2-1, with 8 bases lining up with TRBD2. The V segment lost 7 bases and the J segment 3 bases; nucleotides outside the gene matches: 8. The length of the CDR3 is 15 residues. Germline values: CDR1 SGHTA, CDR2 FQGNSA. CDR3 sequence (DNA): TGTGCCAGCACCCCTAGCGGGTTCTACTACAATGAGCAGTTCTTC. This gives the protein CASTPSGFYYNEQFF.

This clonotype was picked up many times. The V gene is TRBV5-1, the J gene TRBJ2-7; 8 bases agree with TRBD2. The germline gives CDR1 SGHRS, CDR2 YFSETQ. The V gene end was trimmed by 1 base and the J gene end by 4 bases; junction bases not matched to a gene: 4. The CDR3 extends over 14 amino acids. CDR3: CASSLRSGSYEQYF. DNA of the CDR3: TGCGCCAGCAGCTTGAGAAGCGGGAGTTACGAGCAGTACTTC. Together with reference TRBV5-1 and TRBJ2-7, the CDR3 gives the full variable domain: KAGVTQTPRYLIKTRGQQVTLSCSPISGHRSVSWYQQTPGQGLQFLFEYFSETQRNKGNFPGRFSGRQFSNSRSEMNVSTLELGDSALYLCASSLRSGSYEQYFGPGTRLTVT.

This clonotype was picked up a small number of times. This chain joins TRBV4-2 and TRBJ2-5; 7 nucleotides agree with TRBD1. This CDR3 spans 14 amino acids. V shed 5 bases, J shed 3 bases, and the junction held 6 bases outside the gene matches. The germline V gene has CDR1 LGHNA and CDR2 YNFKEQ. As DNA, the CDR3 is TGTGCCAGCAGCGTACAGGGGTGGGAAGAGACCCAGTACTTC. Its protein is CASSVQGWEETQYF.

This clonotype was detected a few times. The V call is TRBV4-1, the J call TRBJ1-2; 11 bases are a match to TRBD1. Looked up from germline, CDR1 is MGHRA and CDR2 is YSYEKL. This CDR3 spans 14 amino acids. Trimming at V came to 6 bases and at J to 5 bases, leaving 5 bases not matched to a gene. CDR3: CASRTRDRGYGYTF. In nucleotides, the CDR3 is TGCGCCAGCAGAACAAGGGACAGGGGGTATGGCTACACCTTC.

The chain has TRBV15 and TRBJ2-7, with 12 bases identical to TRBD2. Germline V lookup: CDR1 LNHNV, CDR2 YYDKDF (reference sequence). The CDR3 runs 15 residues. Trimming at V came to 1 base and at J to 4 bases, leaving 2 bases not matched to a gene. CDR3 loop: CATSRGLAGEYEQYF. As DNA, the CDR3 is TGTGCCACCAGCAGAGGACTAGCGGGAGAGTACGAGCAGTACTTC.

The chain recombines TRBV18 with TRBJ2-1, with 13 bases aligning to TRBD2. Per the germline V gene, CDR1 is KGHSH and CDR2 is LQKENI. The CDR3 runs to 15 residues. Trimming at V came to 4 bases and at J to 6 bases, leaving 3 bases not matched to a gene. The CDR3: CASSRTSGGVNEQFF. The DNA of the CDR3 is TGTGCCAGCTCACGAACTAGCGGGGGGGTCAATGAGCAGTTCTTC.

There are a few counts of this clonotype. The chain couples TRBV7-2 to TRBJ2-7, with D uncertain. Per germline, CDR1 SGHTA and CDR2 FQGNSA. CDR3 size: 12 residues. V gave up 6 bases and J gave up 5 bases, with 11 bases separating them. The CDR3 DNA sequence: TGTGCCAGCAGTTGGAATCTTGACGAGCAGTACTTC. As protein: CASSWNLDEQYF.

This clonotype has just a few counts. This CDR3 reads CSVGAAGDTQYF. Written as DNA, the CDR3 is TGCAGCGTTGGTGCGGCAGGAGATACGCAGTATTTT. This chain joins TRBV29-1 and TRBJ2-3; D gene uncertain. Germline CDR1 is SQVTM and CDR2 is ANQGSEA. The CDR3 has 12 amino acids. Trimming pared 4 bases from V and 5 bases from J, leaving 10 bases between.

The rearrangement joins TRBV6-1 to TRBJ2-4; 10 nucleotides line up with TRBD1. V lost 5 bases to trimming and J lost 1 base; unmatched junction nucleotides: 5. The V gene's germline CDR1 is MNHNS and CDR2 SASEGT. The CDR3 runs 16 residues. The CDR3: CASSRTGGLAKNIQYF. CDR3 nucleotides: TGTGCCAGCAGTCGGACAGGGGGTTTGGCCAAAAACATTCAGTACTTC.